This TCR beta chain was sequenced during a study of human T cells and chemical hapten exposure. Study-level information: The scalp of each patient received a weekly diphenylcyclopropenone dose for the full roughly 22-week study. The patch tests put 0.01% DPC on the skin of the upper back and were read 6 days later.

This clonotype came up a few times. Specified time point: patch test 1, 2 weeks after DPC sensitization. Treatment given: therapeutic diphenylcyclopropenone sensitization with weekly scalp DPC. Per the original methods: Counting gave a median of about 89,000 TCRs per sample, with values ranging from about 23,224 to 690,600. TCRdb recomputed calls from the RACE reads with MiXCR, one row per CDR3 protein. Here the V and J calls rest on TCRdb's processing, not on the authors' analysis. The data contain about 120,000 distinct CDR3 sequences, about 13% of them seen just once; the ten biggest clones take up approximately 0.92%. Germline V gene lookup returns CDR1 SGDLS and CDR2 YYNGEE. The length of the CDR3 is 15 residues. Trimming shortened V by 4 bases and J by 0 bases, and 11 bases separated the two germline ends.

This sequence originates from a man aged 18 to 30 with alopecia areata. Some clones in this sample may be carry-over from other donors' samples. The starting material was whole blood, obtained in connection with sensitization to the hapten diphenylcyclopropenone (DPC). The gene calls are TRBV9 and TRBJ1-5, with TRBD1 as a possible D gene (6 bases). The CDR3 DNA sequence: TGTGCCAGCAGCCCCCAGGGGTATAGCAATCAGCCCCAGCATTTT. Residues: CASSPQGYSNQPQHF.